These 21 T cell receptor beta chains were sequenced from one sample in a study of T cell responses to AZD1222 COVID-19 vaccine (dated by TCRdb to the early 2020s). The sample's time point, from its label and the paper: baseline before first vaccination. The library was built by means of the immunoSEQ multiplex PCR assay. TCRdb carries this immuneACCESS record with in-frame sequences only. Its versions omit some clonotypes, under half of them owing to an unresolved V gene in the studies checked, with the rest unexplained. The sample table lists under 130,000 clones, roughly 88% of them with a count of one. Of the sample, around 4.8% is held by the ten largest clones. Sequenced material: peripheral blood, taken on day 0 of AZD1222 vaccination. The receptors were sampled from an adult in good health.

The J gene is TRBJ2-1, the V gene TRBV4-1, with 8 bases that match TRBD1. This CDR3 has 16 residues. Germline assignment: CDR1 MGHRA and CDR2 YSYEKL. The J segment lost 6 bases and the V segment lost 4 bases, leaving 11 bases of the junction unmatched. CDR3 sequence: CASSLNRDRSGNEQFF. For the CDR3, the DNA is TGCGCCAGCAGCCTCAACCGGGACAGGTCGGGCAATGAGCAGTTCTTC.

This chain uses TRBV25-1 with TRBJ1-4; D perhaps matches TRBD1 (5 bases). Trimming removed 1 base at V and 3 bases at J, with 9 bases between. This CDR3 comprises 15 residues. The germline V gene has CDR1 MGHDK and CDR2 SYGVNS. Here the CDR3 DNA reads TGTGCCAGCAGTGAATTTGGGGGGTCTAATGAAAAACTGTTTTTT. Residues: CASSEFGGSNEKLFF. The full variable domain, completed using reference TRBV25-1 and TRBJ1-4, is EADIYQTPRYLVIGTGKKITLECSQTMGHDKMYWYQQDPGMELHLIHYSYGVNSTEKGDLSSESTVSRIRTEHFPLTLESARPSHTSQYLCASSEFGGSNEKLFFGSGTQLSVL.

The chain recombines TRBV3-1 (or the pseudogene TRBV3-2) with TRBJ1-6; a possible D gene is TRBD1 (5 bases). This CDR3 contains 15 residues. Germline V CDR1 and CDR2: LGHDT, YNNKEL (reference sequence). Trimming left V 1 base short and J 8 bases short, with 12 bases between. CDR3 DNA sequence: TGTGCCAGCAGCCAAGGTCCCCAGGGTTATTCACCCCTCCACTTT. Translated, it gives CASSQGPQGYSPLHF.

The table lists this clone with a few counts. This chain uses TRBV5-8 with TRBJ1-2; D remains unclear. Deletions cut 3 bases from V and 7 bases from J, with 10 bases between. CDR1 and CDR2 from the germline V gene are SGHTS and YDEGEE. This CDR3 has 12 amino acids. The CDR3 region is CASSSAVGGYTF. The CDR3 nucleotides read TGTGCCAGCAGCTCCGCCGTGGGTGGCTACACCTTC.

The chain employs TRBV19 and TRBJ1-6; tentatively, D is TRBD1 (5 bases). CDR3 length: 15 amino acids. V lost 1 base and J lost 7, with 11 bases in between. CDR1 is LNHDA and CDR2 is SQIVND in the germline V gene (reference sequence). CDR3 residues: CASSIAARANSPLHF. The CDR3, as DNA: TGTGCCAGTAGTATAGCGGCCAGGGCAAATTCACCCCTCCACTTT.

The chain is built from TRBV15 and TRBJ1-5; unclear D gene. CDR1 is LNHNV and CDR2 is YYDKDF in the germline V gene (reference sequence). V was trimmed by 0 bases and J by 6 bases, leaving 9 bases between them. The CDR3 covers 14 residues. For the CDR3, the DNA is TGTGCCACCAGCAGAGATCTGGCAGCTCAGCCCCAGCATTTT. Encoded protein: CATSRDLAAQPQHF.

The V gene is TRBV18, the J gene TRBJ1-4; D call uncertain. Trimming removed 6 bases from V and 10 bases from J, with 9 bases in between. The CDR3 totals 11 residues. Germline V lookup: CDR1 KGHSH, CDR2 LQKENI. This chain's CDR3 is CASSAGGKLFF. The CDR3 DNA follows: TGTGCCAGCTCCGCGGGTGGAAAACTGTTTTTT.

The V call is TRBV29-1, the J call TRBJ1-3; D may be TRBD1 (5 bases). CDR3 length equals 12 residues. V was cut by 3 bases and J by 2 bases, with 5 bases left in between. The V gene's germline CDR1 is SQVTM and CDR2 ANQGSEA. In nucleotides, the CDR3 is TGCAGCGTTGACAGGGCTGGAAACACCATATATTTT. Residues: CSVDRAGNTIYF.

J is TRBJ1-2 and V is TRBV3-1 (or the pseudogene TRBV3-2); tentative D call: TRBD1 (5 bases). The CDR3 is made up of 15 amino acids. Trimming took off 0 bases at V and 6 bases at J, with 14 bases between the two ends. Per germline, CDR1 LGHDT and CDR2 YNNKEL (reference sequence). The CDR3 is CASSQDGRGRNGYTF. The CDR3 region has the DNA TGTGCCAGCAGCCAAGATGGTAGGGGAAGGAATGGCTACACCTTC.

Details on this clone: The junction differs from germline at one of its ends, possibly a read error. The rearrangement joins TRBV6-1 to TRBJ1-6; 9 bases fit TRBD1. The CDR3 extends over 13 amino acids. Germline V CDR1 and CDR2: MNHNS, SASEGT. The chain's CDR3 is CASSETGTGTGVF. The CDR3 region has the DNA TGTGCCAGCAGTGAGACCGGGACAGGGACCGGAGTCTTT.

V usage is TRBV9 and J usage is TRBJ2-3; 10 positions match TRBD1. V was pared by 4 bases and J by 3 bases, with 5 bases of the junction left unmatched. Looked up from germline, CDR1 is SGDLS and CDR2 is YYNGEE. The CDR3 sequence is 15 residues long. Here the CDR3 DNA reads TGTGCCAGCAGCTTCCGGGACAGGGGAACAGATACGCAGTATTTT. It encodes CASSFRDRGTDTQYF.

This clone came up once. The V call is TRBV15, the J call TRBJ2-1; D is unresolved. Germline lookup yields CDR1 LNHNV and CDR2 YYDKDF (reference sequence). Deletions cut 0 bases from V and 6 bases from J, with 18 bases between. There are 17 residues in the CDR3. The CDR3 DNA follows: TGTGCCACCAGCAGAGATACGTCGTCCATCAAGGGCAATGAGCAGTTCTTC. Translating gives CATSRDTSSIKGNEQFF. Full variable domain (rest looked up from reference TRBV15 and TRBJ2-1): DAMVIQNPRYQVTQFGKPVTLSCSQTLNHNVMYWYQQKSSQAPKLLFHYYDKDFNNEADTPDNFQSRRPNTSFCFLDIRSPGLGDTAMYLCATSRDTSSIKGNEQFFGPGTRLTVL.

The count of this clone is one. The rearrangement joins TRBV3-1 (or the pseudogene TRBV3-2) to TRBJ1-4; D might be TRBD1 (6 bases). The germline CDR1 and CDR2 sequences are LGHDT and YNNKEL (reference sequence). V lost 1 base to trimming and J lost 7 bases, with 13 bases between them. CDR3 size: 15 residues. The CDR3 protein is CASSQGGGLVEKLFF. The DNA for the CDR3 is TGTGCCAGCAGCCAAGGCGGGGGGCTTGTTGAAAAACTGTTTTTT.

The V call is TRBV11-3, the J call TRBJ2-4; possibly TRBD2 for D (7 bases). This CDR3 region has 18 residues. The germline V and J ends were trimmed by 5 bases and 9 bases, with 29 bases remaining between them. The germline gives CDR1 SGHNT, CDR2 YENEEA. CDR3 region: CASSPSLRGGARSGIQYF. CDR3 sequence (DNA): TGTGCCAGCAGCCCCTCGCTGAGGGGGGGGGCCCGTTCGGGCATTCAGTACTTC.

V usage is TRBV12-3 or TRBV12-4 and J usage is TRBJ1-4; 7 bases line up with TRBD1. With 3 bases clipped from V and 8 bases from J, the junction kept 3 bases outside the gene matches. The CDR3 is 13 residues long. The DNA of the CDR3 is TGTGCCAGCAGTTTGCAGGGGGGCGAAAAACTGTTTTTT. Protein: CASSLQGGEKLFF.

The rearrangement links TRBV2 to TRBJ2-7, with TRBD1 matching 10 bases. J was trimmed by 5 bases and V by 9 bases; bases with no gene match: 10. The V gene's germline CDR1 is SNHLY and CDR2 FYNNEI. This CDR3 contains 14 residues. This chain's CDR3 is CASSRDRGANEQYF. The CDR3 DNA is TGTGCCAGTTCCCGGGACAGGGGCGCCAACGAGCAGTACTTC.

The rearrangement joins TRBV12-3 or TRBV12-4 to TRBJ1-1; 8 nucleotides match TRBD1. The CDR3 sequence is 13 residues long. Losses at the gene ends were 5 bases for V and 4 bases for J; bases not matched to a gene: 3. CDR3 DNA: TGTGCCAGCAGTACCACAGGGGGCACTGAAGCTTTCTTT. Amino acid sequence: CASSTTGGTEAFF.

This clone came up once. The chain has TRBV2 and TRBJ1-4; 7 positions match TRBD1. Trimming removed 8 bases from V and 7 bases from J; junction bases left unmatched: 10. In germline, CDR1 is SNHLY, CDR2 FYNNEI. The CDR3 totals 14 residues. The CDR3 is CASSRTGTAEKLFF. The CDR3 nucleotides read TGTGCCAGCTCTCGAACCGGGACAGCTGAAAAACTGTTTTTT.

This chain joins TRBV7-6 and TRBJ2-7, with TRBD2 as a possible D gene (5 bases). Germline V gene sequence: CDR1 SGHVS, CDR2 FNYEAQ. CDR3 length: 16 amino acids. Trimming removed 1 base at V and 3 bases at J, with 16 bases between. This chain's CDR3 is CASSLEVNGRGYEQYF. The CDR3, as DNA: TGTGCCAGCAGCTTAGAGGTGAACGGTCGGGGCTACGAGCAGTACTTC. Full variable domain (missing parts from reference TRBV7-6 and TRBJ2-7): GAGVSQSPRYKVTKRGQDVALRCDPISGHVSLYWYRQALGQGPEFLTYFNYEAQQDKSGLPNDRFSAERPEGSISTLTIQRTEQRDSAMYRCASSLEVNGRGYEQYFGPGTRLTVT.

The V gene is TRBV3-1 (or the pseudogene TRBV3-2), the J gene TRBJ1-1; no clear D gene. CDR1 and CDR2 from the germline V gene are LGHDT and YNNKEL (reference sequence). The CDR3 is made up of 13 amino acids. V dropped 3 bases and J dropped 1 base, with 6 bases sitting between them. This CDR3 reads CASSHNRNTEAFF. In nucleotides, the CDR3 is TGTGCCAGCAGCCATAACAGGAACACTGAAGCTTTCTTT.

The rearrangement uses TRBV7-9 and TRBJ2-1, with 12 bases matching TRBD2. Trimming at V came to 5 bases and at J to 0 bases, leaving 11 bases not matched to a gene. CDR3 length: 19 residues. Germline V gene data show CDR1 as SEHNR and CDR2 as FQNEAQ (reference sequence). CDR3 nucleotide sequence: TGTGCCAGCAGCCCCGGACTAGCGGGGTCGTTACGCTCCTACAATGAGCAGTTCTTC. Protein: CASSPGLAGSLRSYNEQFF. The variable domain in full, completed from reference TRBV7-9 and TRBJ2-1, reads DTGVSQNPRHKITKRGQNVTFRCDPISEHNRLYWYRQTLGQGPEFLTYFQNEAQLEKSRLLSDRFSAERPKGSFSTLEIQRTEQGDSAMYLCASSPGLAGSLRSYNEQFFGPGTRLTVL.